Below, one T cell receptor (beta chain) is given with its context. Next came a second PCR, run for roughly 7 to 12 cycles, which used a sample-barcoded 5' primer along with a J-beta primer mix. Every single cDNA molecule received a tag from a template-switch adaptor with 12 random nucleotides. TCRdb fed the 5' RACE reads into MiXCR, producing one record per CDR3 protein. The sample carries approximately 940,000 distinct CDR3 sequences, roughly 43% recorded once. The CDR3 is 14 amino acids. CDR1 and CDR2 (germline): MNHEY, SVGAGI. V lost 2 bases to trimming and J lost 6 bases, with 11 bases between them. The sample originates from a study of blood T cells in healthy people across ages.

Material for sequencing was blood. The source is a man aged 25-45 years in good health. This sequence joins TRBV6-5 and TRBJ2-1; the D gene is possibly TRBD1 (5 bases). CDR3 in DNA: TGTGCCAGCAGTTACGCAGGGTATAGCAATGAGCAGTTCTTC. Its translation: CASSYAGYSNEQFF.